This T cell receptor (beta chain) was identified during a study of cytomegalovirus exposure and HLA in healthy donors (dated by TCRdb to the late 2010s). As for the study more broadly: According to an earlier analysis of 587 of the donors, some 180 million T cells yielded roughly 110 million unique TCR beta sequences and about 300 Gb of sequence data. High-throughput TCR immunosequencing, statistical association of individual TCRs with disease status, and machine learning were combined to predict cytomegalovirus infection status. An earlier analysis of around 580 of the donors used high-throughput TCR beta sequencing to judge whether each TCR beta V gene segment behaved as functional or pseudogenic. The number of donors typed differed by locus, with 629-630 for A, B, C, DRB1 and DQB1, more than 500 for DQA1, 600 to 610 for DPA1, and around 430 for DPB1. Of the roughly 410 genotyped donors, 81% were placed in the genetic ancestry cluster associated with self-reported Caucasian donors. A later genetic analysis used genome-wide SNP genotypes for about 60% of the roughly 700 donors, treating that subset as a discovery cohort. HLA typing included class I and class II loci at four-digit resolution. Rather than using new phenotypic data, the later analysis identified candidate immune exposures from TCR beta sequences and from how often those sequences occurred across donors. All discovery cohort repertoires had been generated on a single sequencing platform. Among over 350 genotyped donors of the cohort, an average of about 240,000 unique TCR beta nucleotide sequences were sequenced per donor, approximately 20% of them non-productive. In a later analysis, previously published TCR beta repertoires from several hundred donors were re-analyzed and high-resolution HLA genotyping was added so that TCR occurrence patterns could be studied. Donor age, sex, ethnicity and CMV serostatus were compiled alongside the repertoire data. The study aimed to test whether signatures of past pathogen exposure could be identified by cataloging public T cell receptors. About five DR-DQ haplotypes were treated as single units for association and clustering because of strong linkage in the cohort. About 310 gigabases of sequencing data and approximately 80 million unique TCR sequences were included in an early release covering about 600 HLA-typed donors. The T cell repertoires of under 750 subjects were profiled by immunosequencing and related to cytomegalovirus serostatus. A separate validation cohort of roughly 110 different subjects was used in addition to the roughly 670-subject first cohort.

The cohort comprised some 680 healthy bone marrow donors. All cohort members were sampled while nominally healthy, although unrecorded immune exposures were likely present. The donor was CMV seronegative and was included in the group of over 300 seronegative cohort members. Every donor gave a peripheral blood sample, and the peripheral blood mononuclear cells from that sample were used for TCR beta sequencing. The Qiagen DNeasy Blood Extraction Kit was used to extract genomic DNA from the blood cell samples. Points the paper makes about the study in general: In vitro tests confirmed that a few of the cytomegalovirus-associated TCR beta chains recognize cytomegalovirus antigens. V-gene and J-gene trimming of TCR beta chains was associated with a missense DCLRE1C variant in a later genetic analysis, and the association was replicated in an independent cohort. Because HLA typing was missing for some donors at each locus, association tests included only the typed subset. In a later analysis, TCR association rates were found to vary across HLA loci, with the most associated TCRs seen for DRB1 alleles and the fewest for HLA-C alleles. CMV serostatus was the only immune exposure information available for the cohort. Presence/absence analyses assumed roughly uniform sequencing depth across donors, an assumption that may not hold. In both the original and validation cohorts, the classifier was reported to diagnose cytomegalovirus status with high specificity and sensitivity. The earlier analysis of 587 of the donors excluded around 17 rarely observed V segments, including chromosome 9 orphons, because counts were too low. In an earlier analysis of around 500 of the donors, most TCR beta V segments appeared in productive rearrangements about 87% or about 30% of the time, broadly matching IMGT annotations. While some public TCRs were present in many individuals, most TCR sequences turned up only very rarely across donors. According to a later analysis, most CMV-associated TCR beta chains appeared to be HLA-restricted, and the HLA associations seemed to be driven largely by CMV exposure. When HLA alleles, especially DR and DQ, strongly co-occurred, attributing TCR associations to individual alleles was difficult. The study listed around 160 TCR beta chains as associated with cytomegalovirus. A later genetic analysis reported fewer N-insertions in productive TCRs among donors in an Asian-associated ancestry cluster than the roughly 620-donor mean. Compared with equally common non-associated chains, HLA-associated TCR beta chains in a later analysis were more clonally expanded and had lower generation probabilities. A cluster of highly shared sequence variants was judged likely to represent a technical artifact of the sequencing pipeline. A further reported finding was that TCR beta sequences accurately predicted the HLA-A and HLA-B alleles for most subjects in the first cohort. Specific HLA alleles were associated with 15,000 to 20,000 TCR beta sequences at a false discovery rate of 0.05 in a later analysis. This cohort had only TCR beta chains sequenced, and the lack of alpha or paired-chain data limited which features could be detected. Linkage disequilibrium might explain the correlated functional status among segregating V segments, but an unknown experimental factor could not be ruled out. According to a later analysis, parvovirus B19, influenza, CMV and Epstein-Barr virus appeared linked to several top co-occurrence clusters. The authors suggested that the approach could potentially be extended to other disease states and immunological phenotypes.

Library preparation employed the immunoSEQ multiplex PCR assay. A mixture of 60 forward primers for TCR Vbeta segments and 13 reverse primers for TCR Jbeta segments was used in the multiplex PCR. The CDR3 region of rearranged TCR beta genes was amplified from genomic DNA with a multiplex PCR assay. The Illumina HiSeq System was used to sequence the amplified TCR beta libraries as 87-base-pair reads. Turning to the authors' computational methods: A later analysis tallied approximately 87 million unique TCR beta chains across the roughly 610 repertoires, and some 10 million of those chains were shared by two or more donors. A nearest-neighbor algorithm error-corrected the raw reads and collapsed the reads into unique sequences, merging closely related sequences to remove PCR and sequencing errors. V, D and J gene segments were assigned by aligning CDR3 sequences to IMGT reference sequences. For a sequence to be retained, at least a six-nucleotide match to both a V gene segment and a J gene segment was required. Rearrangements were classified as productive when the CDR3 lacked stop codons and remained in frame with V and J, and all other rearrangements were classified as non-productive. CDR3 was defined according to IMGT convention as the region running from the second conserved V-encoded cysteine to the conserved J-encoded phenylalanine. In an earlier analysis of roughly 610 of the donors, sequences lacking an unambiguous match to a single V gene segment were excluded. In an earlier analysis of approximately 560 of the donors, a V segment was called functional when productive rearrangements were above 56.7%, and segregating when the standard deviation between donors exceeded 5%. A statistical classification framework was built to diagnose cytomegalovirus status from the catalog of TCR beta chain sequences. V and J gene assignment, in a later analysis, came from comparing TCR nucleotide sequences with IMGT/GENE-DB human TR gene sequences. In a later analysis, CDR3 sequences and most-parsimonious VDJ recombination scenarios were assigned using the TCRdist pipeline. In a later analysis, each TCR beta chain was defined by its CDR3 amino acid sequence together with its V-gene family, and reads lacking a unique V-gene family were excluded. A later analysis removed 550 to 650 highly shared, low-generation-probability nucleotide sequences to deal with suspected cross-contamination and a sequencing artifact. A later analysis calculated a clonal expansion index for each public chain from normalized within-repertoire ranks of inferred template counts. In a later analysis, generation probabilities were computed using a VDJ recombination model fitted to out-of-frame rearrangements, and the results were checked against IGoR. In a later analysis, hypergeometric tests were used to score TCR-TCR, TCR-HLA and TCR-CMV co-occurrence, with a repertoire-size bias correction applied to TCR pairs. False discovery rates were estimated in a later analysis by permuting HLA or CMV assignments 20 times. A later analysis grouped co-occurring TCRs with DBSCAN, adding TCRdist sequence similarity when clustering within HLA-allele-positive subsets. For co-occurrence clustering, repertoires with fewer than 30,000 or more than 120,000 public chains were excluded, along with a handful of repertoires with anomalous nucleotide sharing. Imported from immuneACCESS, the table was reduced by TCRdb to in-frame sequences with V and J called. These copies leave out some clones; in studies compared against another copy, an unresolved V gene accounts for under half, and the cause of the remainder is not known. Clone size and the V and J calls come from that table; the DNA yielded D and trimming. In this sample the table shows under 200,000 clones, about three quarters of which occur a single time. The ten largest clones represent roughly 1.6% of the sample.

Comment on this clone: It lacks a known antigen. No base-level quality is on record; no much larger clone is a single base apart.

The receptor was isolated from a girl under 18 in good health and CMV-seronegative. The sequenced sample consisted of PBMCs.

The CDR3 amino acid sequence is: CASSPNGQGITEAFF. At the DNA level, the sequence is TGTGCCAGCAGCCCGAACGGGCAGGGAATCACTGAAGCTTTCTTT. The rearrangement joined TRBV7-3 to TRBJ1-1; tentative D gene TRBD1, with 5 bases matching. V is shortened by 5 bases, J by 4 bases, and the region joining them spans 17 bases. From the germline V gene, CDR1 is SGHTA and CDR2 is FQGTGA. From the cysteine up to the phenylalanine, the CDR3 has a length of 15 residues. Only CDR3 DNA remains: 45 bases, in frame from the first base.